This TCR beta chain was profiled in a study of blood T cell repertoires in COVID-19. Overall study context: Samples came from the United States, Italy and Spain, spanning acute and convalescent COVID-19. Sample material is recorded as cDNA or gDNA derived from T cells, B-cell-depleted T cells, or PBMCs.

The table came from immunoSEQ multiplex PCR; TCRdb's copy has only in-frame clones and leaves some out. The repertoire holds around 200,000 clones, with 85% to 90% as singletons. Trimming took off 4 bases at V and 6 bases at J, with 23 bases between the two ends. CDR3 size: 17 residues. Germline V lookup: CDR1 SGHRS, CDR2 YFSETQ. The receptor's source is a man between 60 and 75 years old who had recovered from COVID-19. Input material: peripheral blood. The chain couples TRBV5-1 to TRBJ2-1; D possibly corresponds to TRBD2 (6 bases). CDR3 DNA: TGCGCCAGCAGCCCCCTTGGAATTCCGGGAGTGGGCAATGAGCAGTTCTTC. Protein sequence: CASSPLGIPGVGNEQFF. Full variable domain (remainder filled in from reference TRBV5-1 and TRBJ2-1): KAGVTQTPRYLIKTRGQQVTLSCSPISGHRSVSWYQQTPGQGLQFLFEYFSETQRNKGNFPGRFSGRQFSNSRSEMNVSTLELGDSALYLCASSPLGIPGVGNEQFFGPGTRLTVL.